Listed below are T cell receptor beta chains from one sample, sequenced in a study of T-cell memory formation after mild COVID-19. TCRdb ran MiXCR on the 5' RACE reads and lists one entry per CDR3 protein. The repertoire holds under 600,000 distinct CDR3 sequences, with less than 25% as singletons. The sequencing input was PBMCs or a T cell subset sorted from them (not recorded which). The origin of the receptors is an adult woman who had mild COVID-19 (a few samples of this study predate the infection). Cell type and time point are not known. Each CDR3 is given with its conserved first and last residue. D genes are given only for firm matches. Expanded clones get a size class; other rows say once, few or many, or leave the size out.

>17|few|TRBV24-1|TRBJ2-3|TRBD2
CATSDLTSGKVSDTQYF
TGTGCCACCAGTGATTTGACTAGCGGGAAAGTATCAGATACGCAGTATTTT
>16|many|TRBV6-2/TRBV6-3|TRBJ2-1|TRBD2
CASSYFLAGYPTPQFF
TGTGCCAGCAGTTACTTTCTAGCGGGATACCCCACTCCCCAGTTCTTC
>16|few|TRBV4-1|TRBJ2-1|-
CASSHTGTVVWEEQFF
TGCGCCAGCAGCCACACCGGGACGGTCGTATGGGAAGAGCAGTTCTTC
>13|-|TRBV7-2|TRBJ2-7|-
CASSFARPYEQYF
TGTGCCAGCAGCTTCGCACGGCCTTACGAGCAGTACTTC
>16|few|TRBV20-1|TRBJ2-1|TRBD2
CSARGAGGRIYNEQFF
TGCAGTGCTAGGGGAGCGGGAGGTCGAATTTACAATGAGCAGTTCTTC
>14|few|TRBV12-3/TRBV12-4|TRBJ1-1|-
CASSLSRGGTEAFF
TGTGCCAGCAGTTTGTCCCGGGGCGGCACTGAAGCTTTCTTT
>11|-|TRBV6-2/TRBV6-3|TRBJ2-7|-
CASGQGHEQYF
TGTGCCAGCGGTCAGGGCCACGAGCAGTACTTC
>15|-|TRBV30|TRBJ2-2|-
CAWSTNRARGGELFF
TGTGCCTGGAGTACGAACAGGGCTCGGGGCGGGGAGCTGTTTTTT
>16|few|TRBV27|TRBJ1-2|TRBD1
CASSLSGTDTYYGYTF
TGTGCCAGCAGTTTATCCGGGACAGACACTTACTATGGCTACACCTTC
>16|-|TRBV2|TRBJ1-5|TRBD1
CASSAWTGTINQPQHF
TGTGCCAGCAGTGCCTGGACAGGGACCATCAATCAGCCCCAGCATTTT
>19|many|TRBV3-1|TRBJ2-7|-
CASSQGPVWARVLSYEQYF
TGTGCCAGCAGCCAAGGCCCTGTATGGGCCAGGGTACTATCCTACGAGCAGTACTTC
>15|-|TRBV7-9|TRBJ1-3|-
CASSAGWKAGNTIYF
TGTGCCAGCAGCGCCGGGTGGAAGGCTGGAAACACCATATATTTT
>13|many|TRBV7-9|TRBJ2-5|-
CASSLGEVETQYF
TGTGCCAGCAGCTTAGGCGAGGTAGAGACCCAGTACTTC
>15|-|TRBV7-2|TRBJ1-2|TRBD1
CASNHPGQGAAGYTF
TGTGCCAGCAACCATCCTGGACAGGGGGCGGCTGGCTACACCTTC
>15|-|TRBV20-1|TRBJ2-1|TRBD2
CSAPRPSGGYNEQLF
TGCAGTGCCCCCAGACCTAGCGGGGGGTACAATGAGCAGTTATTC
>14|-|TRBV5-5|TRBJ1-2|-
CASSLRRAVDGYTF
TGTGCCAGCAGCTTGCGACGGGCCGTCGATGGCTACACCTTC
>14|few|TRBV12-3/TRBV12-4|TRBJ2-7|-
CASSANRDDREQYF
TGTGCCAGCAGCGCAAACAGGGATGACCGCGAGCAGTACTTC
>15|-|TRBV7-9|TRBJ1-5|-
CASSLGRAPNQPQHF
TGTGCCAGCAGCTTAGGGCGAGCCCCCAATCAGCCCCAGCATTTT
>14|few|TRBV7-7|TRBJ2-2|-
CASSLMGNTGELFF
TGTGCCAGCAGCTTAATGGGGAACACCGGGGAGCTGTTTTTT
>15|-|TRBV5-5|TRBJ2-1|TRBD2
CASSLASGGGDEQFF
TGTGCCAGCAGCTTGGCTAGCGGGGGCGGGGATGAGCAGTTCTTC
>13|few|TRBV9|TRBJ2-1|-
CASSVEGVFEQFF
TGTGCCAGCAGCGTAGAGGGAGTGTTTGAGCAGTTCTTC
>15|many|TRBV14|TRBJ1-2|-
CASSQVTGSLYGYTF
TGTGCCAGCAGCCAAGTCACAGGATCGTTGTATGGCTACACCTTC
>14|few|TRBV9|TRBJ2-7|-
CASTLGRFSYEQYF
TGTGCCAGCACCTTGGGCAGGTTCTCCTACGAGCAGTACTTC
>15|few|TRBV24-1|TRBJ1-2|-
CATSDPDLQGDGYTF
TGTGCCACCAGTGATCCCGACCTGCAGGGTGATGGCTACACCTTC
>15|many|TRBV5-5|TRBJ1-6|-
CASSPPGSAPSPLHF
TGTGCCAGCAGCCCACCGGGGTCCGCCCCATCACCCCTCCACTTT
>15|few|TRBV11-2|TRBJ2-1|-
CASSLADFSYNEQFF
TGTGCCAGCAGCTTGGCGGACTTCTCCTACAATGAGCAGTTCTTC
>16|-|TRBV12-3/TRBV12-4|TRBJ1-4|TRBD1
CASSSRDRGANEKLFF
TGTGCCAGCAGTTCTCGGGACAGGGGTGCTAATGAAAAACTGTTTTTT
>16|many|TRBV25-1|TRBJ2-2|-
CASSEIAEGRTGELFF
TGTGCCAGCAGTGAGATCGCGGAGGGGAGAACCGGGGAGCTGTTTTTT
>16|-|TRBV12-3/TRBV12-4|TRBJ2-5|-
CASSFSGMAGQETQYF
TGTGCCAGCAGTTTTTCGGGGATGGCGGGGCAAGAGACCCAGTACTTC
>13|few|TRBV11-2|TRBJ2-1|-
CASSLVGPYEQFF
TGTGCCAGCAGCTTAGTAGGACCATATGAGCAGTTCTTC
>16|-|TRBV6-2/TRBV6-3|TRBJ2-1|TRBD2
CASRLTSGYSYNEQFF
TGTGCCAGCAGGCTGACTAGCGGGTACTCCTACAATGAGCAGTTCTTC
>15|few|TRBV4-2|TRBJ1-2|TRBD1
CASSQEAGGHYGYTF
TGTGCCAGCAGCCAAGAGGCAGGGGGCCACTATGGCTACACCTTC
>14|few|TRBV18|TRBJ2-5|-
CASSPGGNQETQYF
TGTGCCAGCTCACCGGGCGGGAACCAAGAGACCCAGTACTTC
>15|few|TRBV7-9|TRBJ2-3|TRBD1
CASSFDRGPADTQYF
TGTGCCAGCAGCTTTGACAGGGGGCCGGCAGATACGCAGTATTTT
>17|few|TRBV7-2|TRBJ2-5|TRBD2
CASSRATAGGLEETQYF
TGTGCCAGCAGCCGAGCGACAGCGGGAGGGCTAGAGGAGACCCAGTACTTC
>14|-|TRBV27|TRBJ2-7|-
CASSSLPQTYEQYF
TGTGCCAGCAGTTCCCTACCACAGACCTACGAGCAGTACTTC
>14|-|TRBV20-1|TRBJ2-5|TRBD2
CSAPRGSGGETQYF
TGCAGTGCTCCTCGGGGTAGCGGGGGGGAGACCCAGTACTTC
>14|-|TRBV6-4|TRBJ2-1|-
CASSGGDAHNEQFF
TGTGCCAGCAGTGGGGGGGACGCTCACAATGAGCAGTTCTTC
>14|-|TRBV6-1|TRBJ2-3|-
CASSEVGAWDTQYF
TGTGCCAGCAGTGAAGTCGGGGCATGGGATACGCAGTATTTT
>14|-|TRBV5-1|TRBJ1-5|TRBD1
CASSLRGGGQPQHF
TGCGCCAGCAGCTTGAGAGGGGGCGGTCAGCCCCAGCATTTT
>11|few|TRBV5-1|TRBJ2-5|-
CASGDKGTQYF
TGCGCCAGCGGGGATAAGGGGACCCAGTACTTC
>12|few|TRBV20-1|TRBJ1-1|-
CSAKRRGTEAFF
TGCAGTGCTAAACGCAGGGGTACTGAAGCTTTCTTT
>12|few|TRBV27|TRBJ2-1|-
CASAEGVGEQFF
TGTGCCAGTGCCGAGGGAGTTGGCGAGCAGTTCTTC
>15|-|TRBV5-1|TRBJ2-5|TRBD2
CASSFLAGDAETQYF
TGCGCCAGCAGCTTTCTAGCGGGAGACGCGGAGACCCAGTACTTC
>15|few|TRBV5-1|TRBJ2-1|-
CASSLGLQGRNEQFF
TGCGCCAGCAGCTTGGGGTTACAGGGAAGGAATGAGCAGTTCTTC
>17|few|TRBV6-5|TRBJ2-7|-
CASSSSSTGTKSYEQYF
TGTGCCAGCAGTTCGTCATCCACCGGGACAAAATCCTACGAGCAGTACTTC
>16|-|TRBV12-3/TRBV12-4|TRBJ2-1|TRBD2
CASSLNAGGNYNEQFF
TGTGCCAGCAGTTTAAACGCGGGGGGGAACTACAATGAGCAGTTCTTC
>17|few|TRBV7-9|TRBJ1-4|TRBD1
CASSPPPGGPTNEKLFF
TGTGCCAGCAGCCCCCCCCCAGGGGGACCTACTAATGAAAAACTGTTTTTT
>15|-|TRBV3-1|TRBJ1-2|-
CASSTRGPTLGGYTF
TGTGCCAGCAGCACCCGTGGGCCCACCCTGGGTGGCTACACCTTC
>15|many|TRBV9|TRBJ1-2|TRBD1
CASSVGQGLGEGYTF
TGTGCCAGCAGCGTCGGACAGGGCCTTGGTGAGGGCTACACCTTC
>13|-|TRBV6-5|TRBJ1-5|-
CASSPYSYQPQHF
TGTGCCAGCAGTCCCTACAGCTATCAGCCCCAGCATTTT
>13|many|TRBV12-3/TRBV12-4|TRBJ1-2|-
CASSETASYGYTF
TGTGCCAGCAGTGAGACAGCCTCCTATGGCTACACCTTC
>16|-|TRBV12-3/TRBV12-4|TRBJ1-5|TRBD1
CASTRPGTGDLEAQHF
TGTGCCAGCACACGGCCAGGGACAGGGGATCTTGAAGCCCAGCATTTT
>16|-|TRBV19|TRBJ1-5|TRBD1
CASSDTGGASNQPQHF
TGTGCCAGTAGCGACACAGGGGGCGCGAGCAATCAGCCCCAGCATTTT
>15|-|TRBV7-2|TRBJ1-1|-
CASSPREGMNTEAFF
TGTGCCAGCAGCCCTAGGGAGGGTATGAACACTGAAGCTTTCTTT
>15|-|TRBV9|TRBJ1-1|-
CASSFYGGLNTEAFF
TGTGCCAGCAGCTTTTACGGGGGATTGAACACTGAAGCTTTCTTT
>12|few|TRBV20-1|TRBJ1-6|-
CSVRGGNSPLHF
TGCAGTGTCCGAGGTGGGAACTCACCCCTCCACTTT
>14|-|TRBV7-9|TRBJ2-7|-
CASSSRQRRYEQYF
TGTGCCAGCAGCTCTCGACAGCGAAGGTACGAGCAGTACTTC